What follows is one T cell receptor beta chain and its context. Only in-frame clones appear in the TCRdb table, and some are missing; sequencing was by immunoSEQ multiplex PCR. The table lists some 800,000 clones, nearly 95% of them singletons, with 24% in the top ten. Only CD45RO-negative cells positively selected for CCR7 counted as naive CD8 cells, so terminally differentiated effector memory CD45RA+ cells were excluded. The sample originates from a study of shared clonotypes between healthy human individuals. V shed 0 bases and J shed 0 bases, with 18 bases lying between them. There are 19 residues in the CDR3. Germline CDR1 is MNHNS and CDR2 is SASEGT.

The source material was naive CD8+ T cells sorted from blood. V and J are TRBV6-1 and TRBJ1-5, with a possible D match to TRBD1 (5 bases). The sequence was obtained from a man aged 30-40 years in good health. The CDR3, as DNA: TGTGCCAGCAGTGAAGCAATTTCGCGACTGGGGGTTAGCAATCAGCCCCAGCATTTT. Translating gives CASSEAISRLGVSNQPQHF.